These 29 T cell receptor beta chains were sequenced from one sample in a study of T cell responses to AZD1222 COVID-19 vaccine. TCRdb's table, derived via immunoSEQ multiplex PCR, lists solely in-frame clones and lacks some. This sample yields roughly 98,000 clones, of which around 85% are seen a single time; more than 13% belongs to the top ten. The sequenced sample was peripheral blood, obtained 28 days after the second AZD1222 dose. These receptors were collected from an adult who received the AZD1222 COVID-19 vaccine.

The chain employs TRBV18 and TRBJ1-3; D not certain. The CDR3 runs 13 residues. CDR1 and CDR2 (germline): KGHSH, LQKENI. With 8 bases removed from V and 5 bases from J, the gap between germline ends came to 13 bases. The chain's CDR3 is CASREDRRNTIYF. The CDR3 DNA sequence: TGTGCCAGCCGGGAGGATAGGAGAAACACCATATATTTT.

The V call is TRBV4-1, the J call TRBJ2-1; D not resolved. The germline gives CDR1 MGHRA, CDR2 YSYEKL. The CDR3 is made up of 16 amino acids. The ends were cut back, 4 bases at V and 2 bases at J, with 15 bases in the middle. CDR3 bases: TGCGCCAGCAGCCGCTCGGAAGGGAATACCTACAATGAGCAGTTCTTC. It encodes CASSRSEGNTYNEQFF.

The chain recombines TRBV6-5 with TRBJ2-7; D is perhaps TRBD1 or TRBD2 (7 bases each). The germline gives CDR1 MNHEY, CDR2 SVGAGI. Between the trimmed V and J ends, which lost 5 bases and 3 bases, there was a span of 11 bases. The CDR3 contains 13 residues. As DNA, the CDR3 is TGTGCCAGCAGTCAGGGGGGGAGCTACGAGCAGTACTTC. Translating gives CASSQGGSYEQYF.

V and J are TRBV7-9 and TRBJ2-7, with 8 nucleotides matching TRBD1. Germline loops: CDR1 SEHNR, CDR2 FQNEAQ (reference sequence). Trimming took 5 bases from V and 8 from J; bases not matched to a gene: 11. The CDR3 consists of 14 residues. CDR3 sequence reads: CASSLGTGSPKQYF. Written as DNA, the CDR3 is TGTGCCAGCAGCCTCGGGACAGGTTCCCCAAAGCAGTACTTC.

This chain uses TRBV7-3 with TRBJ2-2; D gene unclear. CDR1 SGHTA and CDR2 FQGTGA come from the germline V gene. V was clipped by 6 bases and J by 3 bases, with 5 bases between them. The CDR3 spans 12 residues. CDR3 protein: CASSYYTGELFF. CDR3 DNA sequence: TGTGCCAGCAGTTATTACACCGGGGAGCTGTTTTTT.

The chain recombines TRBV27 with TRBJ1-3, with D hard to call. The CDR3 runs to 13 residues. Trimming left V 3 bases short and J 7 bases short, with 10 bases between. The germline V gene encodes CDR1 MNHEY and CDR2 SMNVEV (reference sequence). The CDR3 DNA sequence: TGTGCCAGCAGTTTCGCTGGAGGGAACACCATATATTTT. Its protein is CASSFAGGNTIYF.

The chain couples TRBV11-2 to TRBJ1-4; TRBD1 agrees at 8 bases. This CDR3 is 15 amino acids long. J lost 5 bases, V lost 4 bases, and 6 bases had no gene match. The germline V gene has CDR1 SGHAT and CDR2 FQNNGV. In DNA form, the CDR3 reads TGTGCCAGCAGCTCGGGACAGGTTTTCAATGAAAAACTGTTTTTT. Translation gives CASSSGQVFNEKLFF.

The chain recombines TRBV19 with TRBJ2-1, with D possibly being TRBD1 or TRBD2 (5 bases each). The CDR3 is 15 amino acids. Trimming took off 10 bases at V and 7 bases at J, with 23 bases between the two ends. CDR1 and CDR2 (germline): LNHDA, SQIVND (reference sequence). DNA of the CDR3: TGTGCCACCCGGGACCCAGAGGTGGGTGGGAATGAGCAGTTCTTC. This gives the protein CATRDPEVGGNEQFF.

This clone was seen ten or more times. The chain has TRBV15 and TRBJ1-5, with D possibly matching TRBD1 (5 bases). Trimming took off 3 bases at V and 3 bases at J, with 24 bases between the two ends. This CDR3 region has 19 residues. Germline V gene sequence: CDR1 LNHNV, CDR2 YYDKDF (reference sequence). Written as DNA, the CDR3 is TGTGCCACCAGCAGGGAAGAACGCAGGGTTTTGGGACTCAATCAGCCCCAGCATTTT. Translated, it gives CATSREERRVLGLNQPQHF.

The sample holds one count of this clone. V gene TRBV2 combines with J gene TRBJ2-5, with TRBD2 identical over 9 bases. This CDR3 has 15 residues. Germline CDR1 reads SNHLY; CDR2 reads FYNNEI. V was clipped by 5 bases and J by 1 base; unmatched bases: 5. Written as DNA, the CDR3 is TGTGCCAGCAGTACTTTTAGCGGGGGCCAAGAGACCCAGTACTTC. Protein: CASSTFSGGQETQYF.

On this clone: The same CDR3 can be traced to other DNA sequences in this sample. The chain links TRBV12-3 or TRBV12-4 to TRBJ1-2; D uncertain. This CDR3 has 10 amino acids. V was trimmed by 5 bases and J by 8 bases, leaving 6 bases between them. The CDR3 DNA is TGTGCCAGCAGTCTACGGGGCTACACCTTC. Its protein is CASSLRGYTF.

This rearrangement joins TRBV7-2 to TRBJ2-7; TRBD2 matches at 7 bases. With 6 bases clipped from V and 3 bases from J, the junction kept 5 bases outside the gene matches. This CDR3 is 13 amino acids long. Germline assignment: CDR1 SGHTA and CDR2 FQGNSA. This CDR3 is CASSVTSSYEQYF. CDR3 DNA: TGTGCCAGCAGTGTGACTAGCAGCTACGAGCAGTACTTC.

This clone was seen once. The gene calls are TRBV9 and TRBJ1-1; D possibly corresponds to TRBD1 (5 bases). V dropped 3 bases and J dropped 2 bases, with 11 bases sitting between them. The germline CDR1 and CDR2 sequences are SGDLS and YYNGEE. CDR3 length: 14 residues. Here the CDR3 reads CASSGQTGNTEAFF. In nucleotides, the CDR3 is TGTGCCAGCAGCGGCCAAACAGGTAACACTGAAGCTTTCTTT.

The V call is TRBV18, the J call TRBJ2-3; no firm D call. Trimming removed 3 bases from V and 3 bases from J, with 10 bases in between. The CDR3 sequence is 14 residues long. Germline assignment: CDR1 KGHSH and CDR2 LQKENI. The CDR3 nucleotides are TGTGCCAGCTCACCTCCCAATCCAACAGATACGCAGTATTTT. Translation gives CASSPPNPTDTQYF.

This clone has a single count. This chain uses TRBV11-2 with TRBJ1-2; tentative D call: TRBD1 (5 bases). V was pared by 5 bases and J by 4 bases, with 17 bases between. This CDR3 comprises 15 residues. CDR1 and CDR2 (germline): SGHAT, FQNNGV. The CDR3, as DNA: TGTGCCAGCAGCCCGCACCCCGGGACCTTCTATGGCTACACCTTC. As protein: CASSPHPGTFYGYTF.

The genes are TRBV7-3 and TRBJ2-5; maybe TRBD1 (6 bases). V shed 2 bases and J shed 0 bases, with 7 bases lying between them. CDR1 is SGHTA, CDR2 FQGTGA, per germline. This CDR3 has 14 amino acids. The CDR3 protein is CASSLGQHQETQYF. CDR3 nucleotide sequence: TGTGCCAGCAGCTTAGGACAGCACCAAGAGACCCAGTACTTC.

V gene TRBV6-6 combines with J gene TRBJ2-1, with 10 bases aligning to TRBD1. V dropped 10 bases and J dropped 7; count of bases not matched to a gene: 10. The CDR3 consists of 14 residues. Per germline, CDR1 MNHNY and CDR2 SVGAGI (reference sequence). DNA for the CDR3: TGTGCCACCACACCGGGACAGGGGACTAATGAGCAGTTCTTC. Protein: CATTPGQGTNEQFF.

This rearrangement joins TRBV21-1 to TRBJ2-7; the table names TRBD1, a call not compared with the DNA. TRBV21-1 is a recognized pseudogene. The CDR3 is 16 residues long. CDR3 sequence (DNA): TGTGCCAGCAGCCCCCCCGGGACAGGAGACCACTCCGAGCAGTACTTC. Translating gives CASSPPGTGDHSEQYF.

This chain links TRBV5-1 with TRBJ2-2; D not certain. Germline loops: CDR1 SGHRS, CDR2 YFSETQ. The CDR3 runs to 12 residues. V was pared by 2 bases and J by 5 bases, with 4 bases between. The CDR3 DNA follows: TGCGCCAGCAGCTTTCGGACCGGGGAGCTGTTTTTT. Protein: CASSFRTGELFF.

The chain combines TRBV11-2 with TRBJ1-5, with 7 bases identical to TRBD1. There are 15 residues in the CDR3. J lost 5 bases, V lost 5 bases, and 9 bases had no gene match. In germline, CDR1 is SGHAT, CDR2 FQNNGV. In DNA, the CDR3 is TGTGCCAGCAGCCGGGGACAGCGGCGCGATCAGCCCCAGCATTTT. Its translation is CASSRGQRRDQPQHF.

This chain uses TRBV3-1 (or the pseudogene TRBV3-2) with TRBJ1-1; D uncertain. The CDR3 has 13 residues. CDR1 is LGHDT, CDR2 YNNKEL, per germline (reference sequence). The ends were cut back, 4 bases at V and 1 base at J, with 7 bases in the middle. The chain's CDR3 is CASSLNQNTEAFF. CDR3 sequence (DNA): TGTGCCAGCAGCCTTAATCAGAACACTGAAGCTTTCTTT.

The rearrangement joins TRBV18 to TRBJ1-1, with no clear D. Trimming cost V 2 bases and J 2 bases, with 15 bases left between them. The CDR3 runs to 16 residues. Germline V gives CDR1 KGHSH, CDR2 LQKENI. CDR3 DNA: TGTGCCAGCTCACCAATCGTGGGCAGCCGAAACACTGAAGCTTTCTTT. Protein: CASSPIVGSRNTEAFF.

This chain uses TRBV5-1 with TRBJ1-2, with D unresolved. CDR1 SGHRS and CDR2 YFSETQ come from the germline V gene. Trimming took off 0 bases at V and 6 bases at J, with 12 bases between the two ends. The CDR3 extends over 14 amino acids. The CDR3: CASSLGDFTDGYTF. In nucleotides, the CDR3 is TGCGCCAGCAGCTTGGGGGATTTCACTGATGGCTACACCTTC.

The chain joins TRBV4-3 to TRBJ1-3; D gene ambiguous. Per the germline V gene, CDR1 is LGHNA and CDR2 is YSLEER. Trimming cost V 2 bases and J 0 bases, with 8 bases left between them. The CDR3 covers 15 residues. In DNA form, the CDR3 reads TGCGCCAGCAGCCAACAACCGAGCTCTGGAAACACCATATATTTT. This codes for CASSQQPSSGNTIYF.

This chain connects TRBV7-2 to TRBJ1-1; perhaps TRBD1 as D (6 bases). Germline-derived CDR1 and CDR2 are SGHTA and FQGNSA. Trimming took off 4 bases at V and 0 bases at J, with 12 bases between the two ends. The CDR3 is made up of 15 amino acids. CDR3 region: CASSSGQTMNTEAFF. The CDR3 nucleotides are TGTGCCAGCAGCTCAGGACAGACAATGAACACTGAAGCTTTCTTT.

The rearrangement links TRBV7-2 to TRBJ2-7, with D possibly being TRBD2 (6 bases). This CDR3 has 14 amino acids. Germline V gives CDR1 SGHTA, CDR2 FQGNSA. The V end lost 6 bases, the J end lost 3 bases, and 15 bases lay between the germline ends. In nucleotides, the CDR3 is TGTGCCAGCAGTATGAGCGGGCCCTACTACGAGCAGTACTTC. Translation: CASSMSGPYYEQYF.

The gene calls are TRBV6-6 and TRBJ1-6, with TRBD1 as a possible D gene (6 bases). The V and J ends lost 6 bases and 6 bases respectively, with 24 bases between them. Germline V lookup: CDR1 MNHNY, CDR2 SVGAGI (reference sequence). This CDR3 is built from 18 residues. The CDR3, as DNA: TGTGCCAGCAGCCGACGAACAACGAAAGGACAGATTAATTCACCCCTCCACTTT. It is translated as CASSRRTTKGQINSPLHF.

The rearrangement links TRBV6-5 to TRBJ1-4, with no clear D. V gave up 7 bases and J gave up 6 bases, with 6 bases separating them. Germline lookup yields CDR1 MNHEY and CDR2 SVGAGI. This CDR3 is 11 amino acids long. As DNA, the CDR3 is TGTGCCAGCAACGACTATGAAAAACTGTTTTTT. The encoded protein is CASNDYEKLFF.

This chain links TRBV4-1 with TRBJ1-1, with TRBD1 identical over 9 bases. Germline loops: CDR1 MGHRA, CDR2 YSYEKL. The ends lost 4 bases at V and 0 bases at J; junction bases unmatched: 21. The CDR3 length is 21 residues. CDR3 DNA: TGCGCCAGCAGCCCCCTCACAGGGGGCATATTTAATAGTCGTTTGAACACTGAAGCTTTCTTT. Its protein is CASSPLTGGIFNSRLNTEAFF.